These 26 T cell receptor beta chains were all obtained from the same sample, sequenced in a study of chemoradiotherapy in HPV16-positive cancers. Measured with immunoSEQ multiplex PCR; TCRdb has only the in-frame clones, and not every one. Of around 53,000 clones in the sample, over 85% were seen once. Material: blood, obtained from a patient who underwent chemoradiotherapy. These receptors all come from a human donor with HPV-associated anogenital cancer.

The CDR3 region has the DNA TGTGCCAGCAGGCCATCCCAAGGGGCCAACGTCCTGACTTTC. Translating gives CASRPSQGANVLTF. The rearrangement joins TRBV27 to TRBJ2-6; no clear D gene. Trimming left V 6 bases short and J 4 bases short, with 10 bases between. The CDR3 sequence is 14 residues long. CDR1 MNHEY and CDR2 SMNVEV come from the germline V gene (reference sequence).

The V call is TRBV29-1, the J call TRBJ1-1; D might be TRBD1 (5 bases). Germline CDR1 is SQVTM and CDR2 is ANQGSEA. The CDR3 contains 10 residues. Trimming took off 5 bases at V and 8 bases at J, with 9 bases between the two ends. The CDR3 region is CSVKQEEAFF. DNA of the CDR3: TGCAGCGTTAAACAGGAAGAAGCTTTCTTT.

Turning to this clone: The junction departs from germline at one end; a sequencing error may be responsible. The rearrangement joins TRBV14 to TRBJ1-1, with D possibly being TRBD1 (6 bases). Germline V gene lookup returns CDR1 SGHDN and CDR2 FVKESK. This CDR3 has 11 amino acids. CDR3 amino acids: CRTRGDTEAFF. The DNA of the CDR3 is TGCAGGACTAGGGGGGACACTGAAGCTTTCTTT.

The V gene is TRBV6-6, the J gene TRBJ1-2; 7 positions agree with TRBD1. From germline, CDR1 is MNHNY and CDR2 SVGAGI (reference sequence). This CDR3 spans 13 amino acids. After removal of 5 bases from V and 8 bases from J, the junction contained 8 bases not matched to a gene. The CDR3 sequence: CASSTPDRQGYTF. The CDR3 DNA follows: TGTGCCAGCAGTACACCGGACAGGCAAGGCTACACCTTC.

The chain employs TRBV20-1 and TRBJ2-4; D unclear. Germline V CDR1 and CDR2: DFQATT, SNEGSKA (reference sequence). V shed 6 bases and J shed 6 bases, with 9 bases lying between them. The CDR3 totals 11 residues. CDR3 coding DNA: TGCAGTGCGCCGACGGCAAACATTCAGTACTTC. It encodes CSAPTANIQYF.

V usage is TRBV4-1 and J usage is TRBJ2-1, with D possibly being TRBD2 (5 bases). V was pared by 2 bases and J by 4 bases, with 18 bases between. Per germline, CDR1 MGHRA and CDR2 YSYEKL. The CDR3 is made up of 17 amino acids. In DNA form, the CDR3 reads TGCGCCAGCAGCCAATTTGCGGGTAGGGAGAGGTACAATGAGCAGTTCTTC. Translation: CASSQFAGRERYNEQFF.

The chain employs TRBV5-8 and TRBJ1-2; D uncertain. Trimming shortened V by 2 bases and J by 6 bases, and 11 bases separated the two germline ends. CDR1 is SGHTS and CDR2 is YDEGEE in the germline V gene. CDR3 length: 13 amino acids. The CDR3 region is CASSLRIGDGYTF. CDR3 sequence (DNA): TGTGCCAGCAGCTTAAGGATAGGAGATGGCTACACCTTC.

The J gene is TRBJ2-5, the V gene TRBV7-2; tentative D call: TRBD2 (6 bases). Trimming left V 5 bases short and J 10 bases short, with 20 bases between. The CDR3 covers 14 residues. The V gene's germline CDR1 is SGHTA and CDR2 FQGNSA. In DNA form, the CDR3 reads TGTGCCAGCAGCCCCGGGACTTCAAGAGAGGGCCAGTACTTC. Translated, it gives CASSPGTSREGQYF.

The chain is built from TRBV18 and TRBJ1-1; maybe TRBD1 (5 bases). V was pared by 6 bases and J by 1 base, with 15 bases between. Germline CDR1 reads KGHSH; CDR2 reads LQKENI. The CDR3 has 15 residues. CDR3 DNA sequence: TGTGCCAGCTCTCCGAAGGGACTGACGAACACTGAAGCTTTCTTT. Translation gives CASSPKGLTNTEAFF. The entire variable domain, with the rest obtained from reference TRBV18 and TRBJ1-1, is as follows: NAGVMQNPRHLVRRRGQEARLRCSPMKGHSHVYWYRQLPEEGLKFMVYLQKENIIDESGMPKERFSAEFPKEGPSILRIQQVVRGDSAAYFCASSPKGLTNTEAFFGQGTRLTVV.

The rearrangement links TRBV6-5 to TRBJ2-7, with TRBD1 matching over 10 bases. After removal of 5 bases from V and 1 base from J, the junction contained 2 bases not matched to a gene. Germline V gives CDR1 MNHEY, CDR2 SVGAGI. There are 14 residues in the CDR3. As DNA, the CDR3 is TGTGCCAGCAGTCGGGACAGGGGTTCCTACGAGCAGTACTTC. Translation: CASSRDRGSYEQYF.

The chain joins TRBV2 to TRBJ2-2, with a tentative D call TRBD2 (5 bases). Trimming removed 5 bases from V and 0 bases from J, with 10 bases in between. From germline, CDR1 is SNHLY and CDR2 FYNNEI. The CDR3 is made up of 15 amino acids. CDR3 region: CASSREEANTGELFF. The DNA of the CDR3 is TGTGCCAGCAGTCGAGAGGAGGCGAACACCGGGGAGCTGTTTTTT.

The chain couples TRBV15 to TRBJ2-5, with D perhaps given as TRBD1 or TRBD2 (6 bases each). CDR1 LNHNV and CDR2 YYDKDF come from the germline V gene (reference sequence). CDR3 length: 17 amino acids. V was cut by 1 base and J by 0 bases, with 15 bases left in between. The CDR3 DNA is TGTGCCACCAGCAGAGGGGGGGCAGACTTCTACCAAGAGACCCAGTACTTC. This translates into CATSRGGADFYQETQYF.

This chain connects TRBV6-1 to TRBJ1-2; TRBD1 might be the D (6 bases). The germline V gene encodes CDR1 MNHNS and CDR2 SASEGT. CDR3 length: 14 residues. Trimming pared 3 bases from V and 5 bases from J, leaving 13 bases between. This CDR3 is CASSEAGAIYGYTF. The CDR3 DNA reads TGTGCCAGCAGTGAGGCAGGGGCGATTTATGGCTACACCTTC.

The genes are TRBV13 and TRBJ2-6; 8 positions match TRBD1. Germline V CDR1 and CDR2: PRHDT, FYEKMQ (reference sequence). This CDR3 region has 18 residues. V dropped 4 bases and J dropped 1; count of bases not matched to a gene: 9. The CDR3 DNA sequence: TGTGCCAGCAGCTCCGGACAGGGCACTTCTTCTGGGGCCAACGTCCTGACTTTC. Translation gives CASSSGQGTSSGANVLTF.

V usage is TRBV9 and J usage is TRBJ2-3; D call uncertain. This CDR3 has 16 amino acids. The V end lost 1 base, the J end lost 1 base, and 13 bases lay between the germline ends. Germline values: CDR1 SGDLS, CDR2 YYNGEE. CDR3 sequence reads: CASSVTPQTGTDTQYF. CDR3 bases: TGTGCCAGCAGCGTAACCCCCCAGACGGGCACAGATACGCAGTATTTT.

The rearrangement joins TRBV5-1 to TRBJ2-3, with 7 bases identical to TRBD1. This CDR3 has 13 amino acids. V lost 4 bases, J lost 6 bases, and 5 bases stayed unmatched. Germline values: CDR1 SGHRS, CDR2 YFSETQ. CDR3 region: CASSLPTGDTQYF. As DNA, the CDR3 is TGCGCCAGCAGCCTTCCGACAGGGGATACGCAGTATTTT.

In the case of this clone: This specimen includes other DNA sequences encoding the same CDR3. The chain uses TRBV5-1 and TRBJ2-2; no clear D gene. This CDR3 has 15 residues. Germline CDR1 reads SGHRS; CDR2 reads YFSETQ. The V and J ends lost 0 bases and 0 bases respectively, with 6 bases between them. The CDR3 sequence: CASSLDSANTGELFF. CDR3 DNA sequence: TGCGCCAGCAGCTTGGACAGCGCGAACACCGGGGAGCTGTTTTTT.

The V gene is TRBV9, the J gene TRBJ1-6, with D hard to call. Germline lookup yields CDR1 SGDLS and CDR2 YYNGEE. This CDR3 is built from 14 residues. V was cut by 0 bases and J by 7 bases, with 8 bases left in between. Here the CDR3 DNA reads TGTGCCAGCAGCGTAGGGAACGAGAATTCACCCCTCCACTTT. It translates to CASSVGNENSPLHF.

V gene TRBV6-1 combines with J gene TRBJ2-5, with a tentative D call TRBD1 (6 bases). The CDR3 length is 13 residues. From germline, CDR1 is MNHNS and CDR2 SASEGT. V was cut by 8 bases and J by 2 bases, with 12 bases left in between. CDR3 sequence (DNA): TGTGCCAGCGTCCGGACAGTACAAGAGACCCAGTACTTC. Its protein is CASVRTVQETQYF.

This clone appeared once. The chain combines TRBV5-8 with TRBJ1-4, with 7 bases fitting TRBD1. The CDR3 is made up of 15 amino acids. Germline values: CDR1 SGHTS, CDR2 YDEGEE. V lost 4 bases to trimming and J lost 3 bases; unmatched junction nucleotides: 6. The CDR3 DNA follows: TGTGCCAGCAGCCTTTTGGACAGGTCTAATGAAAAACTGTTTTTT. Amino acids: CASSLLDRSNEKLFF.

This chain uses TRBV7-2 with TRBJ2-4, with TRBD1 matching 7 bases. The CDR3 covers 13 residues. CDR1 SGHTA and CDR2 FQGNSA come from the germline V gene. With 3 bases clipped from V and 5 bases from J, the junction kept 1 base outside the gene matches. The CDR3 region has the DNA TGTGCCAGCAGCTTGGGGACAGAAAACATTCAGTACTTC. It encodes CASSLGTENIQYF.

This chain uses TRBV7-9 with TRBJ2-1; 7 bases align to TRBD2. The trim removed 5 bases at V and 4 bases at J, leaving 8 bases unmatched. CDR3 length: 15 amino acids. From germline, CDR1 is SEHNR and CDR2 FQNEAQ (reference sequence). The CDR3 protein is CASSPGGGLYNEQFF. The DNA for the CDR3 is TGTGCCAGCAGCCCTGGCGGGGGACTATACAATGAGCAGTTCTTC.

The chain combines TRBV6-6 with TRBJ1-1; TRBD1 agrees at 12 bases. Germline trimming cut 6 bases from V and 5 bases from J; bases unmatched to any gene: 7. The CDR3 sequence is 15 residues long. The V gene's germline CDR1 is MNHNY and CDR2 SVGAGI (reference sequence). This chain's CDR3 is CASSPGQGARTEAFF. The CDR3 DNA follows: TGTGCCAGCAGCCCGGGACAGGGGGCGCGGACTGAAGCTTTCTTT.

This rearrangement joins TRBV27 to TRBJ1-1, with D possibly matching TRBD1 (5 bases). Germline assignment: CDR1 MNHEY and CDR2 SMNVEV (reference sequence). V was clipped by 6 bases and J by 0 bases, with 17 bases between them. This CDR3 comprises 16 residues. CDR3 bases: TGTGCCAGCAGCCCCTGGAGGGGCGATATGAACACTGAAGCTTTCTTT. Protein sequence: CASSPWRGDMNTEAFF.

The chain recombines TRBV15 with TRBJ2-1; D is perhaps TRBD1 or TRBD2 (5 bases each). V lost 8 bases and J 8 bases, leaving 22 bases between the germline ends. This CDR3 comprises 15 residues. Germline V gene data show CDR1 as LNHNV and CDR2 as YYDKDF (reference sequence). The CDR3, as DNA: TGTGCCACCGGGGGAAGGAGGACCAATTTCGATGAGCAGTTCTTC. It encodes CATGGRRTNFDEQFF. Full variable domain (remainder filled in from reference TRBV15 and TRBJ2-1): DAMVIQNPRYQVTQFGKPVTLSCSQTLNHNVMYWYQQKSSQAPKLLFHYYDKDFNNEADTPDNFQSRRPNTSFCFLDIRSPGLGDTAMYLCATGGRRTNFDEQFFGPGTRLTVL.

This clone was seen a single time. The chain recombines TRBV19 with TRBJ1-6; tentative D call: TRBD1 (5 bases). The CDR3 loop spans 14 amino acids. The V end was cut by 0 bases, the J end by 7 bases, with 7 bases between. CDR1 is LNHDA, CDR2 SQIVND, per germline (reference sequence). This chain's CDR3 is CASSIEGGNSPLHF. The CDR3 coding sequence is TGTGCCAGTAGTATAGAGGGGGGAAATTCACCCCTCCACTTT.